This TCR beta chain stems from a study of early T cells in non-severe SARS-CoV-2 infection. Study context: Unsorted whole blood bulk RNA was sequenced, with unpaired chains. Whole-study findings and limits: Anti-spike CD8 specificities were favored by VDJdb matching, whose results missed private and CD4 specificities.

Unique molecular identifiers tagged individual cDNA molecules. TCRdb independently ran MiXCR on the 5' RACE reads; one entry per CDR3 protein. Of around 82,000 distinct CDR3 sequences listed, roughly 12% are singletons. This clonotype has only a few counts. Its matching antigen is unknown. The CDR3 runs to 13 residues. Germline V gives CDR1 MNHNY, CDR2 SVGAGI (reference sequence). Trimming left V 10 bases short and J 5 bases short, with 15 bases between. Sequences were obtained from whole blood. The chain combines TRBV6-6 with TRBJ1-5; TRBD1 is a possible D gene (5 bases). The source of this sequence is an adult who was a healthcare worker with PCR-confirmed SARS-CoV-2 infection or an uninfected control (not recorded which). CDR3 nucleotide sequence: TGTGCCATCCAGCAGGGTATAGATCAGCCCCAGCATTTT. Translating gives CAIQQGIDQPQHF.